The following is a TCR beta chain sequence with its context. In the source study's methods: Amplifying reference gene primers gave estimates of nucleated cell counts. Assay: immunoSEQ multiplex PCR; the TCRdb copy retains only in-frame clones and omits some. V and J calls and clone size are copied from that table; D and trimming were computed from the DNA. Among roughly 180,000 clones listed, about 86% were seen once. These data belong to a study of blood T cell repertoires in COVID-19. Study as a whole: Specimens from acute and convalescent COVID-19 originated in the United States, Italy and Spain. Sources were T cells, B-cell-depleted T cells, or PBMCs; the material itself was cDNA or gDNA.

The study recruited people aged roughly 18 to 100 years across under 25 US areas. The ends were cut back, 4 bases at V and 2 bases at J, with 7 bases in the middle. Germline V lookup: CDR1 SGHRS, CDR2 YFSETQ. The length of the CDR3 is 14 residues. Input material: PBMCs or T cells enriched from blood (not recorded which). The receptor was derived from a woman in her forties or fifties in a cohort exposed to, infected with or recovered from COVID-19 (not recorded which). This chain connects TRBV5-1 to TRBJ2-6; possibly TRBD1 for D (6 bases). The CDR3 nucleotides are TGCGCCAGCAGCCCAGGGGCTGGGGCCAACGTCCTGACTTTC. Protein: CASSPGAGANVLTF.